This TCR beta chain was obtained from a study of shared clonotypes between healthy human individuals (dated by TCRdb to between 2020 and 2021). General notes on the study: The cohort included three men and a couple of women between 18 and 49 years of age. For each donor, CD4 naive and CD4 memory were each given three plates, CD8 naive was given two plates, and CD8 memory was given one plate. To estimate repertoire size and how much clonotypes are shared between individuals, the study performed deep sequencing of blood TCR repertoires from five healthy adults. To increase sequencing depth and limit assay-specific biases, different laboratories used diverse techniques to prepare libraries and sequence TCR repertoires. Leukapheresis yielded between about 0.85 and 10 billion PBMCs per donor. The research as a whole found: Approximately 5% of naive CD4, 3.5% of naive CD8, roughly 2.4% of memory CD4, and approximately 0.39% of memory CD8 clonotypes were shared across four donors. Larger estimated clonotype richness was generally found for naive subsets than for memory subsets. Compared with non-shared clonotypes, the clonotypes found in all four sorted-subset donors had higher generation probabilities. Sampling was restricted to blood, and TCR repertoires in tissue are likely to differ from TCR repertoires in blood. Even with the large sequencing depth, rarefaction of the sorted-subset datasets indicated that sequencing was incomplete. Pairwise subsampling indicated that sequencing depth was expected to affect the degree of clonotype sharing among donors. Because the study included a small number of donors, the genetic and exposure-history diversity represented was limited.

Notes on this clone: Its antigen is not yet known. The input lacks base qualities; no much larger clone sits a single base away.

The donors were healthy, HIV-negative adults who had no recently reported acute infections or vaccinations. All donors were Caucasian adults living in Nashville, Tennessee, USA. CD4+ T cells were enriched by magnetic negative selection; naive cells were then positively selected on CD45RA, and the negative fraction formed the memory subset. Blood was collected by leukapheresis, and PBMCs were isolated by Ficoll-Histopaque density gradient centrifugation and then cryopreserved in liquid nitrogen vapor phase. Analytical flow cytometry was used to check the purity and quantity of every magnetically sorted T cell population. Genomic DNA was isolated from every sorted fraction and measured by UV absorbance on a Nanodrop 2000c. Using the deep immunoSEQ assay, TCR CDR3 regions were amplified from genomic DNA by multiplex PCR. For each cell subset, the extracted genomic DNA was distributed evenly across all wells of several immunoSEQ 96-well plates, and each plate served as one replicate. For sorted subsets, 200 to 250 ng of genomic DNA, equivalent to some 33,000 T cell genomes, went into each replicate PCR. Purified libraries were quantified with a Qubit 3.0 fluorometer, sized on a Bioanalyzer 2100, and re-quantified with the KAPA Library Quantification kit. A separate single-read 150-cycle Illumina NextSeq 550 flow cell was used to sequence each immunoSEQ 96-well plate. For the original study's pipeline: Because the immunoSEQ output included only junctional sequences and no quality scores, the filtering could not be the same as the filtering used for full-length reads. To assign V/J genes and CDR3, sequences were annotated using PyIR, a Python wrapper for IgBLAST v1.9, with IMGT germline references. Any read was removed if the V/J assignment was weak (E-value above 1e-6), the CDR3 was missing, or the read contained stop codons, out-of-frame junctions, or ambiguous translated residues. A V3J clonotype was defined by an identical inferred V gene, J gene, and CDR3 amino acid sequence. Percentage overlap between repertoires was computed as shared unique clonotypes divided by the size of the smaller repertoire. RTK rarefaction, the Chao1 estimator, and Recon v2.1 estimates of unobserved clonotypes were used to assess repertoire richness. For all TCRbeta clonotypes obtained by the gDNA method from a few donors, generation probabilities were computed with OLGA. Imported from immuneACCESS, the table was reduced by TCRdb to in-frame sequences with V and J called. These copies leave out some clones; in studies compared against another copy, an unresolved V gene accounts for under half, and the cause of the remainder is not known. The V and J calls and the clone size are those of that table, but D and trimming were determined from the DNA. The sample table holds around 700,000 clones, of which around four fifths were seen once. The top ten clones comprise around 1.8% of the sample.

Its CDR3 holds 13 amino acids, cysteine through phenylalanine. Kept here is only the CDR3 DNA, which spans 39 bases and is read in frame from base 1. CDR1 and CDR2, per the germline V gene (reference sequence), are SEHNR and FQNEAQ. V is cut by 8 bases and J by 0 bases, and the space between the germline ends is 9 bases. This clonotype originated in a woman in her twenties or thirties in good health. The material sequenced was memory CD4+ T cells sorted from blood. The cell subset or site label of this sample denotes: CD45RA-negative fraction. This chain is built from TRBV7-9 and TRBJ2-3; the D gene is possibly TRBD2, with 6 bases matching. For the CDR3, the sequence is CASLSGSTDTQYF. In nucleotide form, the sequence is TGTGCCAGCCTTAGCGGTAGCACAGATACGCAGTATTTT.